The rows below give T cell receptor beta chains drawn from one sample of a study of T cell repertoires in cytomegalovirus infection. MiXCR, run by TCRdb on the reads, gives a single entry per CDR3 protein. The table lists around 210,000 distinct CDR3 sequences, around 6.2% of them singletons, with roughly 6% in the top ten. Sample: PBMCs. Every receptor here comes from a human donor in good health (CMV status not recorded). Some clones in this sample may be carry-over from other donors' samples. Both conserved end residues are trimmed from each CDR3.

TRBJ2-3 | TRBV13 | ASSPGGSGGDTQY
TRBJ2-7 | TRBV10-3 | AISDGAAGLYEQY
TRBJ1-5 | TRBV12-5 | ASGFTTGGMRSNQPQH
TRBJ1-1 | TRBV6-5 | ASSYSFIGGSRDTEAF
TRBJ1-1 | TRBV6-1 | ASSSLAVHLRAEAF
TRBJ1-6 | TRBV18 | ASSPSTGTNSPLH
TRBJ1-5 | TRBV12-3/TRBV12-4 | ASRTDRGGQPQH
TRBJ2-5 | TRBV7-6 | ASSLAEQETQY
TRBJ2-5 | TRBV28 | ASANTEGASEETQY
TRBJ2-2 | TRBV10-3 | AISVAGGANTGELF
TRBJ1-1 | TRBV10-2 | ASKGQYYTEAF
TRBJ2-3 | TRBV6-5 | ASSYPTGGTDTQY
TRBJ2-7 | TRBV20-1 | SARDPRQGPYEQY
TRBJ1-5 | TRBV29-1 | SVGGDGQPQH
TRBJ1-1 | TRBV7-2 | ASSLDKLTEAF
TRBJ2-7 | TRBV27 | ASGRVSYEQY